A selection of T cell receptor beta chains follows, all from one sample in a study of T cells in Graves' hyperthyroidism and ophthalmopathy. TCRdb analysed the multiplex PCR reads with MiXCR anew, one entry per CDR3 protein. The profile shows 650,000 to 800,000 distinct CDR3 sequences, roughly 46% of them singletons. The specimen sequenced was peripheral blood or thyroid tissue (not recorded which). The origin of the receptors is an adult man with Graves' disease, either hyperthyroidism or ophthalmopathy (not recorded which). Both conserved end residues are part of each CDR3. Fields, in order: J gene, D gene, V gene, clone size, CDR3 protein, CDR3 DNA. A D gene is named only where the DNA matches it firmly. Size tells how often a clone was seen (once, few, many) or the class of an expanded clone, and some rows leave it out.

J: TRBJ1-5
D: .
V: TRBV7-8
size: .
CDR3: CASSRQPQHF
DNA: TGTGCCAGCAGTAGACAGCCCCAGCATTTT

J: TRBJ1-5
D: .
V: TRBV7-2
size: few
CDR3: CASSQDAGSQPQHF
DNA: TGTGCCAGCAGCCAAGACGCAGGGAGTCAGCCCCAGCATTTT

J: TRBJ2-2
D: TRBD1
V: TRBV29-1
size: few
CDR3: CSAGQGSGELFF
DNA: TGCAGCGCTGGACAGGGATCCGGGGAGCTGTTTTTT

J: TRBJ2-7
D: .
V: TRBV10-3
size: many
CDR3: CAISERGPKYF
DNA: TGTGCCATCAGTGAGCGGGGGCCTAAGTACTTC

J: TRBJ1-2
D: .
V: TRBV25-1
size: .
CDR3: CASSARVDGYTF
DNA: TGTGCCAGCAGTGCTAGAGTTGATGGCTACACCTTC

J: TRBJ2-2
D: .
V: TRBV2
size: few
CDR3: CASYGGPGELFF
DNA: TGTGCCAGTTATGGGGGGCCGGGGGAGCTGTTTTTT

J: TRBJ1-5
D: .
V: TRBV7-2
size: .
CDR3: CASSITRLEGYSNQPQHF
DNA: TGTGCCAGCAGCATCACCCGGCTTGAGGGGTATAGCAATCAGCCCCAGCATTTT

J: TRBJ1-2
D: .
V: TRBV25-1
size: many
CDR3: CASSELVTEGVYGYTF
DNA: TGTGCCAGCAGTGAATTAGTCACAGAGGGGGTCTATGGCTACACCTTC

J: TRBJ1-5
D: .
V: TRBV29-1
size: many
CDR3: CSAGQFNQPQHF
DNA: TGCAGCGCTGGACAGTTCAATCAGCCCCAGCATTTT

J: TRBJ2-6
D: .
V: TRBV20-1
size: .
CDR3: CSAQGTVQGGGANVLTF
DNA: TGCAGTGCTCAAGGAACTGTACAGGGTGGTGGGGCCAACGTCCTGACTTTC

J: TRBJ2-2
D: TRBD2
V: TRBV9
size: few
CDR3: CASSPRTSGVNTGELFF
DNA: TGTGCCAGCAGCCCCCGGACTAGCGGGGTTAACACCGGGGAGCTGTTTTTT

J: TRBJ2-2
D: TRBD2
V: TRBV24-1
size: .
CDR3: CATSATGTSGRANTGELFF
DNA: TGTGCCACCAGCGCTACCGGGACTAGCGGGAGGGCCAACACCGGGGAGCTGTTTTTT